The rows below give T cell receptor beta chains drawn from one sample of a study of human T cells and chemical hapten exposure. Via MiXCR, TCRdb re-called the RACE reads, giving one row per CDR3 protein. This table has about 360,000 distinct CDR3 sequences, about 4.4% appearing once. The material sequenced was whole blood, taken in connection with sensitization to the hapten diphenylcyclopropenone (DPC). These receptors were taken from a woman in her 50s with alopecia areata. Some clones in this sample may be carry-over from other donors' samples. CDR3s include the opening cysteine and the closing phenylalanine or tryptophan. The D gene is left open where the match is weak.

D gene	V gene	J gene	CDR3 protein
TRBD1	TRBV7-2	TRBJ2-5	CASSPPDRGEATQYF
TRBD1	TRBV5-3	TRBJ2-4	CARSRMDRIAKNIQYF
NA	TRBV6-2/TRBV6-3	TRBJ1-2	CASSYSSGEVSDYGYTF
NA	TRBV25-1	TRBJ1-6	CASAMGGSPLHF
NA	TRBV27	TRBJ2-1	CASSLLGTNEQFF
NA	TRBV12-3/TRBV12-4	TRBJ1-1	CASSSQAGATEAFF
NA	TRBV7-9	TRBJ1-4	CASSPSPVGNEKLFF
TRBD2	TRBV5-1	TRBJ2-1	CASRSSGTSYNEQFF
TRBD1	TRBV24-1	TRBJ2-1	CATSALGQGARNEQFF
TRBD2	TRBV5-1	TRBJ2-5	CASSSASGVQETQYF
NA	TRBV4-1	TRBJ2-2	CASSQGAAGELFF
NA	TRBV6-5	TRBJ1-1	CASSRRPDTEAFF
NA	TRBV29-1	TRBJ1-2	CSARDSESYGYTF
TRBD1	TRBV2	TRBJ2-7	CASSLGDRGAYEQYF
NA	TRBV7-2	TRBJ1-2	CASSLKPSDIYGYTF
NA	TRBV12-3/TRBV12-4	TRBJ2-2	CASSSGLSTGELFF
NA	TRBV12-3/TRBV12-4	TRBJ1-1	CASSLRGNMNTEAFF
NA	TRBV29-1	TRBJ2-3	CSADGTDTQYF
TRBD1	TRBV27	TRBJ1-6	CASSLSGQVYNSPLHF
NA	TRBV4-3	TRBJ2-3	CASSQIGSTDTQYF
NA	TRBV3-1	TRBJ2-7	CASSGRDYEQYF
NA	TRBV20-1	TRBJ1-2	CSAVDPSTTYGYTF
TRBD2	TRBV2	TRBJ2-7	CASSEEGLGHEQYF
NA	TRBV4-3	TRBJ2-1	CACPRGRPDYSDGSYNEQFF
NA	TRBV20-1	TRBJ1-4	CSARDPRMANEKLFF
NA	TRBV24-1	TRBJ2-2	CATSEGTLNTGELFF
TRBD1	TRBV5-1	TRBJ1-1	CASSTHRGLSEAFF
NA	TRBV30	TRBJ2-1	CAWSPGHYNEQFF
NA	TRBV4-2	TRBJ2-3	CASSQEAGPTDTQYF
NA	TRBV4-3	TRBJ1-4	CASSQDFAGIATNEKLFF